This T cell receptor beta chain was captured by sequencing in a study of CD8+ T cells in alopecia areata. Whole-study results and caveats: Whereas mice showed it more clearly, TCR sharing across patients was murkier, possibly because of HLA.

cDNA serving as the sequencing template came from extracted, reverse transcribed RNA. Assay used: immunoSEQ multiplex PCR; TCRdb lists only in-frame clones, some missing. The table shows 130,000 or so clones, with more than 40% occurring only once. Notes on this clone: Its antigen remains unknown.

Sorting separated CD4+ and CD8+ T cells out of PBMCs. V lost 1 base and J 7 bases, leaving 10 bases between the germline ends. The CDR3 runs to 13 residues. Germline V CDR1 and CDR2: LGHNA, YSLEER. The chain employs TRBV4-3 and TRBJ1-1, with D possibly being TRBD1 (6 bases). The source material was CD8+ T cells sorted from blood, sampled at week 0. The clonotype originates from a human donor with alopecia areata. The CDR3 sequence is CASSQGEGGEAFF. For the CDR3, the DNA is TGCGCCAGCAGCCAAGGGGAAGGGGGTGAAGCTTTCTTT.